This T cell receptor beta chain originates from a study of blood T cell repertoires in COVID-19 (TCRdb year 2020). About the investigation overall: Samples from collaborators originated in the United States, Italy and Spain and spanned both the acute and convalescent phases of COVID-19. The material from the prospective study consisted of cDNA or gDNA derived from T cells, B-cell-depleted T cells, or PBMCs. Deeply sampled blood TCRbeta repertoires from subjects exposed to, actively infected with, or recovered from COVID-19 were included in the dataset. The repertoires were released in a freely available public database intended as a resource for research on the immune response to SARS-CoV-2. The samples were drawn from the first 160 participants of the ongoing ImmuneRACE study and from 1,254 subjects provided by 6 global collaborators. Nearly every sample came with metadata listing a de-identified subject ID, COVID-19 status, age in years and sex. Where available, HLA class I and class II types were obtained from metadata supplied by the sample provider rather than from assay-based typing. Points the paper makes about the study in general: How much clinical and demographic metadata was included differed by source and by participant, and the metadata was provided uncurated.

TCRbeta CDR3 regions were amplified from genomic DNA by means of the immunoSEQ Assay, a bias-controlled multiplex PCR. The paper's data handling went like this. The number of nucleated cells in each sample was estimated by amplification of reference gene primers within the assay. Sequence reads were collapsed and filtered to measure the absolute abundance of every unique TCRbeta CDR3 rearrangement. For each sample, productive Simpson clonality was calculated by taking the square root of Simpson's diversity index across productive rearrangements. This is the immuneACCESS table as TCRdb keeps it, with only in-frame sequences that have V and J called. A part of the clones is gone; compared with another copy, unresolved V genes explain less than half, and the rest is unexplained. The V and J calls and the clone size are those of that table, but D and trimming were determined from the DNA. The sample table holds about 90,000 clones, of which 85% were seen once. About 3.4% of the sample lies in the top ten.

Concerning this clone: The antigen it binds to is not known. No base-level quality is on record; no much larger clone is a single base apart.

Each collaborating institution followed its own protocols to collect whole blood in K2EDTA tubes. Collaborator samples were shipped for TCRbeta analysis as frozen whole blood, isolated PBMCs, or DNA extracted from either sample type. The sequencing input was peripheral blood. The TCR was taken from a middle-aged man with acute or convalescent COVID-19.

The CDR3 has the sequence CASSLDRRQAEAFF. The sequenced DNA is TGCGCCAGCAGCTTGGATAGGAGACAGGCTGAAGCTTTCTTT. The chain was built from TRBV5-1 and TRBJ1-1; the D gene is possibly TRBD1, with 6 bases matching. Per the germline V gene, SGHRS is the CDR1 and YFSETQ is the CDR2. Including cysteine and phenylalanine, the CDR3 has 14 amino acids. Only the CDR3 region is kept as DNA, spanning 42 bases read in frame from base 1. The V and J ends are trimmed by 0 bases and 6 bases, leaving 12 bases between them.